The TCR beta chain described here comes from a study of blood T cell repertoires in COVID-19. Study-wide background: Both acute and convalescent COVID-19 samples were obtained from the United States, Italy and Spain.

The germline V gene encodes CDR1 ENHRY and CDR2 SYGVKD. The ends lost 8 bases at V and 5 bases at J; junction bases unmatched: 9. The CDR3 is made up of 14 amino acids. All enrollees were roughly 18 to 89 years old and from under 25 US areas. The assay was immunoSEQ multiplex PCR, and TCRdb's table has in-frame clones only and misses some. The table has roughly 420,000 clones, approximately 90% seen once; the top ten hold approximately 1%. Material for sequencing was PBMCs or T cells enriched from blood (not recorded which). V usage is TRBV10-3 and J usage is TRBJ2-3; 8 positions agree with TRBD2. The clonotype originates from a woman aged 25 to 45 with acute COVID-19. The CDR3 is CAIGPGGQGDTQYF. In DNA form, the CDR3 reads TGTGCCATCGGACCGGGGGGGCAGGGAGATACGCAGTATTTT.